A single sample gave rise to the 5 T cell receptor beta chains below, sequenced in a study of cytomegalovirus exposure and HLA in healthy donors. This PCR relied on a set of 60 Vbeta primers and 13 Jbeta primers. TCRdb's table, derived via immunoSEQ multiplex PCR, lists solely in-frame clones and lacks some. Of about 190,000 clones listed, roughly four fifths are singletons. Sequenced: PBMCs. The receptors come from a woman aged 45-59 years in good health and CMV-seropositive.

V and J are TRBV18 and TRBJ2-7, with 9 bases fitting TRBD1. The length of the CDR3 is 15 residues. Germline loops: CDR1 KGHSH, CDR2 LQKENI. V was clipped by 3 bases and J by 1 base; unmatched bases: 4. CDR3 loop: CASSPPGTGSYEQYF. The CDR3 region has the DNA TGTGCCAGCTCACCCCCCGGGACAGGGTCCTACGAGCAGTACTTC.

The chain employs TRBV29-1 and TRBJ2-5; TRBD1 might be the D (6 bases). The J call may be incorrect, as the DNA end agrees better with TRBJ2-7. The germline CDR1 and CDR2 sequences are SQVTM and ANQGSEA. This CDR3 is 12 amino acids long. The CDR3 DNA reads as TGCAGCGTTGGTCCAGGGGCGTACGAGCAGTACTTC. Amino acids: CSVGPGAYEQYF.

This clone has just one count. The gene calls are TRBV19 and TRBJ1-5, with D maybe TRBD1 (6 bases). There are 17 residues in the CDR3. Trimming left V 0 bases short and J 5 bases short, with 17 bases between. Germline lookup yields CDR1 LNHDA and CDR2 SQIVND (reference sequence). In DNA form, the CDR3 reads TGTGCCAGTAGTATAGATAGGGGGGAAGGGAGGGATCAGCCCCAGCATTTT. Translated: CASSIDRGEGRDQPQHF.

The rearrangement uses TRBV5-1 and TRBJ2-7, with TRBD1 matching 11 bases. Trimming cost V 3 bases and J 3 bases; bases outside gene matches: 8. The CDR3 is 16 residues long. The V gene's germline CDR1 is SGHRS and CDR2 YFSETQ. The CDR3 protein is CASSSKPGQGDYEQYF. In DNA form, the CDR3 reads TGCGCCAGCAGCTCAAAACCGGGACAGGGGGACTACGAGCAGTACTTC.

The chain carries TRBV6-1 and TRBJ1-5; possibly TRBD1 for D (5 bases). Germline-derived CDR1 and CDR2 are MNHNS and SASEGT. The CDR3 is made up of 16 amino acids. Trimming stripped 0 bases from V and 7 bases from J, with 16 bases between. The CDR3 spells CASSEADRQGGQPQHF. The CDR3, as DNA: TGTGCCAGCAGTGAAGCGGATCGGCAGGGAGGACAGCCCCAGCATTTT.